The T cell receptor (beta chain) described here comes from a study of T cell repertoires in cytomegalovirus infection. Study at large: It was the public TCR beta signatures that indicated both CMV infection and matching HLA type.

The CDR3 covers 13 residues. Per the germline V gene, CDR1 is MNHEY and CDR2 is SMNVEV (reference sequence). The V end lost 4 bases, the J end lost 3 bases, and 10 bases lay between the germline ends. TCRdb reprocessed the reads with MiXCR, giving one entry per CDR3 protein. The profile covers about 770,000 distinct CDR3 sequences, with roughly 28% appearing a single time and over 10% taken by the ten largest. As concerns this clonotype: Its antigen is not identified.

Broader study findings: Ex vivo, HLA-C-restricted CMV-specific TCR beta clonotypes prevailed over the rest of the response.

The sample consisted of cultured CD8+ T cells from PBMCs, taken from culture after CMV antigen stimulation. The chain combines TRBV27 with TRBJ2-7; D gene ambiguous. The sequence was collected from a human donor in good health (CMV status not recorded). Some clones in this sample may be carry-over from other donors' samples. The CDR3 DNA follows: TGTGCCAGCAGTTCTGGACGGTTCTACGAGCAGTACGTC. It encodes CASSSGRFYEQYV.